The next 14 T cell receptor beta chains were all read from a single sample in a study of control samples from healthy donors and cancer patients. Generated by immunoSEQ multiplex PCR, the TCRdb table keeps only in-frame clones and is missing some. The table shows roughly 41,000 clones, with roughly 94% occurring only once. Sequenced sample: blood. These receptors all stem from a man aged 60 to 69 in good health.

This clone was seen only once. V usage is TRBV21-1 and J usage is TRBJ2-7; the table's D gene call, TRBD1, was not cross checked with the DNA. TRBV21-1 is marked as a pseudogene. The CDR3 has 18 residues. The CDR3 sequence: CASSSPGGRGEASYEQYF. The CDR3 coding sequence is TGTGCCAGCAGCAGCCCAGGGGGCCGAGGGGAGGCGTCCTACGAGCAGTACTTC.

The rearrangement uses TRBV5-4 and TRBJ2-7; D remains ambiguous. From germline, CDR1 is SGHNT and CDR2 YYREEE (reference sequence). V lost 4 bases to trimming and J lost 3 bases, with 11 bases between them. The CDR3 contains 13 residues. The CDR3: CASSPGPDYEQYF. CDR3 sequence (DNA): TGTGCCAGCAGCCCTGGGCCAGACTACGAGCAGTACTTC. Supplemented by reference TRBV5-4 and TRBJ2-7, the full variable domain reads ETGVTQSPTHLIKTRGQQVTLRCSSQSGHNTVSWYQQALGQGPQFIFQYYREEENGRGNFPPRFSGLQFPNYSSELNVNALELDDSALYLCASSPGPDYEQYFGPGTRLTVT.

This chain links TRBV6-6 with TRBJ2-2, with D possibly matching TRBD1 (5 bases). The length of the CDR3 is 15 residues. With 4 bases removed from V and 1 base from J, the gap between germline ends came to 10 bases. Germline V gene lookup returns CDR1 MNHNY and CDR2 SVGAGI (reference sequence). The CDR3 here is CASSSTDKNTGELFF. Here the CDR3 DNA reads TGTGCCAGCAGTTCTACGGACAAGAACACCGGGGAGCTGTTTTTT.

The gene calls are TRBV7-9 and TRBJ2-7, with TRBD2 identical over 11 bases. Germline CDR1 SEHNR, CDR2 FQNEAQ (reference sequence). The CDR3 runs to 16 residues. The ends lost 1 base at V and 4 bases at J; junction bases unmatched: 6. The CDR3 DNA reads TGTGCCAGCAGCTTAGGGGGGACTAGCGGCCTTTACGAGCAGTACTTC. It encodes CASSLGGTSGLYEQYF.

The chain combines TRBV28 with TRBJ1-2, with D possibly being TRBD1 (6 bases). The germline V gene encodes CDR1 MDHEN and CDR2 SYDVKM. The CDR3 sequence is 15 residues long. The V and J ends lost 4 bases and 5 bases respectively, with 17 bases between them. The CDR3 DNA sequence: TGTGCCAGCAGTTCCCCACAGGGCGTGAGGTATGGCTACACCTTC. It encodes CASSSPQGVRYGYTF.

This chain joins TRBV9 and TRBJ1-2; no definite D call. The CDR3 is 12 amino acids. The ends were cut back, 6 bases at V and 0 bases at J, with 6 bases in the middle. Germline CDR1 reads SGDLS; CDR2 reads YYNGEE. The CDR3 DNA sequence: TGTGCCAGCACCCAAGCTAACTATGGCTACACCTTC. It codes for CASTQANYGYTF.

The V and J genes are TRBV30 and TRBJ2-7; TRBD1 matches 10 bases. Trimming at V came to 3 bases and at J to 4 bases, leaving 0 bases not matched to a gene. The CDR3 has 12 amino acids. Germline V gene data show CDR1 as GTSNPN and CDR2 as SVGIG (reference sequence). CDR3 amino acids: CAWRGQGYEQYF. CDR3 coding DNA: TGTGCCTGGAGGGGACAGGGGTACGAGCAGTACTTC.

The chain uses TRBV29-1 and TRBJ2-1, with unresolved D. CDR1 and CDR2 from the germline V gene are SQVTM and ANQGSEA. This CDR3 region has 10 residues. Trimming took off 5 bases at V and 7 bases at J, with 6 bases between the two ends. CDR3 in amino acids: CSVFVNEQFF. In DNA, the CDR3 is TGCAGCGTTTTCGTGAATGAGCAGTTCTTC.

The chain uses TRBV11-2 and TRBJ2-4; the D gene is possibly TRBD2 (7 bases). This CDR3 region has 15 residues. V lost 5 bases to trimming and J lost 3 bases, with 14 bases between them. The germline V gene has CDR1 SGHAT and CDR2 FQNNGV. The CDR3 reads CASSNYREGKNIQYF. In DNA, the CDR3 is TGTGCCAGCAGCAATTACAGGGAGGGCAAAAACATTCAGTACTTC.

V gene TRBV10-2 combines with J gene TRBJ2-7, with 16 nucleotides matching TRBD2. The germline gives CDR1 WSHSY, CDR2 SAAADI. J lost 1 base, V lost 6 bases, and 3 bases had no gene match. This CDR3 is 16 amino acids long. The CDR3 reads CASRGLAGGTSYEQYF. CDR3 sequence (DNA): TGCGCCAGCAGGGGACTAGCGGGAGGGACATCCTACGAGCAGTACTTC.

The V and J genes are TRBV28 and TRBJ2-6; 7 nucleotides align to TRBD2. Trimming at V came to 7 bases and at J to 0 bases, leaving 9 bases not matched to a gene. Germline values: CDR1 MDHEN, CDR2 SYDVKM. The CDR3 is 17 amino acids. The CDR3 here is CASNLAGLGSGANVLTF. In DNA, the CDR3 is TGTGCCAGCAACTTAGCGGGTCTCGGCTCTGGGGCCAACGTCCTGACTTTC. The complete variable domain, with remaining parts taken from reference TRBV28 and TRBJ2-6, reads DVKVTQSSRYLVKRTGEKVFLECVQDMDHENMFWYRQDPGLGLRLIYFSYDVKMKEKGDIPEGYSVSREKKERFSLILESASTNQTSMYLCASNLAGLGSGANVLTFGAGSRLTVL.

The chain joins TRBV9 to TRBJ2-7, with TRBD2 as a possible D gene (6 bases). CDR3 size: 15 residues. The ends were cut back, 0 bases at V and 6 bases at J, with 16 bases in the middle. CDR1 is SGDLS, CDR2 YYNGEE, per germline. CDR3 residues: CASSVATAGIGEQYF. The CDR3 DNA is TGTGCCAGCAGCGTAGCTACGGCGGGAATTGGCGAGCAGTACTTC. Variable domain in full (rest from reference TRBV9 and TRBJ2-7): DSGVTQTPKHLITATGQRVTLRCSPRSGDLSVYWYQQSLDQGLQFLIQYYNGEERAKGNILERFSAQQFPDLHSELNLSSLELGDSALYFCASSVATAGIGEQYFGPGTRLTVT.

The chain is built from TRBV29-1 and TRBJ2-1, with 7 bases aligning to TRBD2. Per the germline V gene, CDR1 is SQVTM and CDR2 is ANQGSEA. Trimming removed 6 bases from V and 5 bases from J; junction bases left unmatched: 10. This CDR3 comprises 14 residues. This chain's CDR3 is CSVARTRSHNEQFF. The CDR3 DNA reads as TGCAGCGTGGCCCGGACTAGATCGCACAATGAGCAGTTCTTC.

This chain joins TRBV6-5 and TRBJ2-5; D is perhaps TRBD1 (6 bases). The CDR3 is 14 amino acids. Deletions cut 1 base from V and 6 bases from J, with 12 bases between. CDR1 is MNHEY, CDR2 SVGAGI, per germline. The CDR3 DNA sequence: TGTGCCAGCAGTTACTTTGGCGGACAGAAGACCCAGTACTTC. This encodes CASSYFGGQKTQYF.